This T cell receptor beta chain was identified in a study of control samples from healthy donors and cancer patients. The protocol was immunoSEQ multiplex PCR, while the TCRdb copy is restricted to in-frame clones and leaves out a portion. The sample yields more than 95,000 clones, 85% to 90% seen once. A few counts support this clone. The V gene's germline CDR1 is SGHAT and CDR2 FQNNGV. The CDR3 has 11 residues. Between the trimmed V and J ends, which lost 5 bases and 10 bases, there was a span of 9 bases. The sequencing input was PBMCs. The receptor was derived from a man aged 60-69 years with lung cancer. This chain uses TRBV11-2 with TRBJ2-1; D is undetermined. The CDR3, as DNA: TGTGCCAGCAGCCTCACAAGCGAGCAGTTCTTC. Amino acids: CASSLTSEQFF.